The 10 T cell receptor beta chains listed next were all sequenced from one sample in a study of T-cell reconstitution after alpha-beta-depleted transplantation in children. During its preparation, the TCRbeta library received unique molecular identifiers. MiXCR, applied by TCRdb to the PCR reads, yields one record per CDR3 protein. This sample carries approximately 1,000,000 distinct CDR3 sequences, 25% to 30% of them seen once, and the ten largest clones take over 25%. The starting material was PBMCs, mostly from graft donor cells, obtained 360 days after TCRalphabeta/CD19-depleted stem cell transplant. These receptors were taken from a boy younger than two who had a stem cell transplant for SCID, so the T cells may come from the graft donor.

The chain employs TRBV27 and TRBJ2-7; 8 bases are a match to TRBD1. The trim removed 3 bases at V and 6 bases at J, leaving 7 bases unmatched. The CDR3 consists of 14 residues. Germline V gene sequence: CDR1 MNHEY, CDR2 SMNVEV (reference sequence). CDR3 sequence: CASSFRGQLGEQYF. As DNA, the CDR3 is TGTGCCAGCAGTTTCAGGGGGCAACTTGGCGAGCAGTACTTC.

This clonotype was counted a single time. As DNA, the CDR3 is TGTGCCAGCTCACCAAGAGCCGGCCCTCCAGGGATTCCCAATCAGCCCCAGCATTTT. Translated, it gives CASSPRAGPPGIPNQPQHF. This rearrangement joins TRBV18 to TRBJ1-5, with D maybe TRBD1 (5 bases). CDR1 and CDR2 (germline): KGHSH, LQKENI. The CDR3 spans 19 residues. V lost 2 bases to trimming and J lost 3 bases, with 23 bases between them.

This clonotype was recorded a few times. CDR3 coding DNA: TGCAGTGCTAGTTTCTGGGGGACCAAAAACATTCAGTACTTC. Translating it yields CSASFWGTKNIQYF. V usage is TRBV20-1 and J usage is TRBJ2-4; D tentatively reads TRBD1 or TRBD2 (5 bases each). The V gene lost 3 bases and the J gene lost 2 bases, with 11 bases spanning the gap. Germline CDR1 reads DFQATT; CDR2 reads SNEGSKA (reference sequence). CDR3 length equals 14 residues.

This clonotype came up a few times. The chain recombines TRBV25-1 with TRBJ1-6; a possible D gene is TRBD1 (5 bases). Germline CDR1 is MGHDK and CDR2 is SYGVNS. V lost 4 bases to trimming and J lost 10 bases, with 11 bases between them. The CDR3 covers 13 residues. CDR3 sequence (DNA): TGTGCCAGCAGTGGGCAGCGGGGGTCACCCCTCCACTTT. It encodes CASSGQRGSPLHF.

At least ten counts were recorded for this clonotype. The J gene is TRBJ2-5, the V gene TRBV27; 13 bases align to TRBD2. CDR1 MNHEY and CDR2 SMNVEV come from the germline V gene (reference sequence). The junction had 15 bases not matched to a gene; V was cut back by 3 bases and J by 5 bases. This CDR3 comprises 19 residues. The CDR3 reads CASSFKGTSGTFIEETQYF. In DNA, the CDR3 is TGTGCCAGCAGTTTTAAAGGGACTAGCGGGACCTTCATTGAGGAGACCCAGTACTTC.

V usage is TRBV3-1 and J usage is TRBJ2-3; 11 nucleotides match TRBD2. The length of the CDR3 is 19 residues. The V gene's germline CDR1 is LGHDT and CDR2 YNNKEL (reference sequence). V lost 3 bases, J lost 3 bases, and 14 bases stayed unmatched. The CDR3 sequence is CASSQDLKRASGGTDTQYF. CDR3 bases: TGTGCCAGCAGCCAGGACCTTAAGCGGGCTAGCGGGGGGACAGATACGCAGTATTTT.

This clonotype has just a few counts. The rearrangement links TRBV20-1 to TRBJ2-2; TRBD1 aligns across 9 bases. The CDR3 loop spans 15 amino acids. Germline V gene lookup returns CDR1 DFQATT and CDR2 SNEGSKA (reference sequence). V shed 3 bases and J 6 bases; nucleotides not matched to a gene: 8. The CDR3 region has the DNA TGCAGTGCTAGTGGGACAGGGTTGATGGCCGGGGAGCTGTTTTTT. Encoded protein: CSASGTGLMAGELFF.

CDR3 amino acids: CASSQVPGSSYNSPLHF. CDR3 in DNA: TGCGCCAGCAGCCAAGTGCCAGGAAGCTCCTATAATTCACCCCTCCACTTT. The V gene is TRBV4-3, the J gene TRBJ1-6; D ambiguous. V was trimmed by 1 base and J by 0 bases, leaving 10 bases between them. CDR1 is LGHNA and CDR2 is YSLEER in the germline V gene. The CDR3 extends over 17 amino acids.

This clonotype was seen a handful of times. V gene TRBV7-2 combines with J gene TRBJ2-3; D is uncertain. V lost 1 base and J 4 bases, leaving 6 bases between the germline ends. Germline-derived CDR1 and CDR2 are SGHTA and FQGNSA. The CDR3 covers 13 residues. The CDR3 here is CASSLDYSDTQYF. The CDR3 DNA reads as TGTGCCAGCAGCTTAGATTACTCAGATACGCAGTATTTT.

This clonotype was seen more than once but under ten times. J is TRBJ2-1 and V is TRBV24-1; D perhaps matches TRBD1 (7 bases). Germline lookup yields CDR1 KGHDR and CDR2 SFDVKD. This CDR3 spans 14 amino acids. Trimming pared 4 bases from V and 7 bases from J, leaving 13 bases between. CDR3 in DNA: TGTGCCACCAGTGAGGGGGGACAGACTAATGAGCAGTTCTTC. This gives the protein CATSEGGQTNEQFF.